This T cell receptor beta chain was sequenced during a study of cytomegalovirus exposure and HLA in healthy donors. Remarks on this clone: Its antigen remains unknown.

Study-level results: Highly shared variants forming one cluster were likely a sequencing artifact. Clonal expansion was found to be greater in HLA-associated TCR beta chains than in equally common others in a later analysis.

V was trimmed by 5 bases and J by 8 bases, leaving 13 bases between them. CDR3 length: 13 amino acids. CDR1 and CDR2 from the germline V gene are LNHDA and SQIVND (reference sequence). The PCR employed 60 Vbeta primers together with 13 Jbeta primers. Sequenced by immunoSEQ multiplex PCR; TCRdb stores in-frame clones only, minus some. The table lists roughly 160,000 clones, 80% of them singletons. Sequencing input: PBMCs. This TCR was recovered from a male donor in good health and CMV-seronegative. V usage is TRBV19 and J usage is TRBJ2-1, with D hard to call. The CDR3 protein is CASSRLLGDEQFF. In DNA, the CDR3 is TGTGCCAGTAGTCGTTTATTGGGCGATGAGCAGTTCTTC. Using reference TRBV19 and TRBJ2-1 for the parts outside the CDR3, the full variable domain is DGGITQSPKYLFRKEGQNVTLSCEQNLNHDAMYWYRQDPGQGLRLIYYSQIVNDFQKGDIAEGYSVSREKKESFPLTVTSAQKNPTAFYLCASSRLLGDEQFFGPGTRLTVL.